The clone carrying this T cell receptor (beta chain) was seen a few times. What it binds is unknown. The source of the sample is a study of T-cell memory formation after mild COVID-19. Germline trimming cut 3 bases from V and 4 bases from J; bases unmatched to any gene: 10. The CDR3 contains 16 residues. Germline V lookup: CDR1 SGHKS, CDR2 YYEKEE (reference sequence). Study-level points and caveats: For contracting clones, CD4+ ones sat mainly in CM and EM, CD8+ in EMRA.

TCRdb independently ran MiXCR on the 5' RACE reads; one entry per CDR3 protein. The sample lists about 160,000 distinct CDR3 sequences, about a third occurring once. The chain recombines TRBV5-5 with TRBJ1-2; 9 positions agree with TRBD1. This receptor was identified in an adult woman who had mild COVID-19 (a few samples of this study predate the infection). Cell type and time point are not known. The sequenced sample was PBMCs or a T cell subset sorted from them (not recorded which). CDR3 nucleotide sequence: TGTGCCAGCAGCTCACAACCGGGACAGGGAAGCTATGGCTACACCTTC. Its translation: CASSSQPGQGSYGYTF.